Below, one TCR beta chain is given with its context. These data are taken from a study of blood T cell repertoires in COVID-19. Study information: The study drew acute and convalescent COVID-19 samples from the United States, Italy and Spain. PBMCs, B-cell-depleted T cells, or T cells provided the cDNA or gDNA that made up the material.

From germline, CDR1 is LGHDT and CDR2 YNNKEL (reference sequence). The CDR3 is made up of 19 amino acids. The ends lost 1 base at V and 1 base at J; junction bases unmatched: 11. In the authors' methods: Counts of nucleated cells, estimated from reference gene primer amplification, were obtained. Assay: immunoSEQ multiplex PCR; the TCRdb copy retains only in-frame clones and omits some. D and trimming were read from the DNA, whereas the V and J calls and clone size are those reported in that table. The sample lists under 200,000 clones, roughly 80% occurring once. The receptor was derived from a human donor with acute or convalescent COVID-19. The donor label of this sample is uncertain. Sequencing input: peripheral blood. The V call is TRBV3-1 (or the pseudogene TRBV3-2), the J call TRBJ2-3; 10 bases are a match to TRBD1. The CDR3 spells CASSQGLFFGQGGTDTQYF. CDR3 DNA: TGTGCCAGCAGCCAAGGTTTATTCTTTGGACAGGGGGGCACAGATACGCAGTATTTT.